The entry below gives a single TCR beta chain sequence along with its context. Its antigen is undetermined. The data derive from a study of T cell repertoires in cytomegalovirus infection. Findings of the study overall: Identification of carriers of CMV plus the relevant HLA was performed using cumulative public TCR beta family frequency.

Looked up from germline, CDR1 is MNHEY and CDR2 is SMNVEV (reference sequence). V lost 3 bases, J lost 5 bases, and 6 bases stayed unmatched. CDR3 length: 15 residues. In TCRdb, the reads were re-called with MiXCR into one record per CDR3 protein. The repertoire has 150,000 to 200,000 distinct CDR3 sequences, approximately 21% of them found once; the top ten carry under 30%. Sequencing was performed on CD8+ T cells from cultured PBMCs, taken from culture after CMV antigen stimulation. This receptor was identified in a human donor in good health (CMV status not recorded). Some clones in this sample may be carry-over from other donors' samples. The chain couples TRBV27 to TRBJ2-1; the match to TRBD1 covers 8 bases. CDR3 sequence: CASSFGQGGHNEQFF. The CDR3 DNA sequence: TGTGCCAGCAGTTTTGGACAGGGAGGCCACAATGAGCAGTTCTTC.